This T cell receptor (beta chain) was obtained from a study of beta chain features in type 1 diabetes. Study details: The patients were much like the healthy donors in age, gender and cell yields.

Study-wide findings and caveats: In comparison with healthy donors, patients had naive, central memory and Treg TCRB repertoires that appeared more similar.

Isolated RNA was reverse transcribed in full, so expressed TCRB transcripts were sequenced. Clones were read by immunoSEQ multiplex PCR, and TCRdb kept only the in-frame ones, dropping some. The repertoire holds roughly 250,000 clones, with 7.5% to 10% as singletons. This clone was observed a handful of times. Its antigen is unidentified. Per germline, CDR1 GTSNPN and CDR2 SVGIG (reference sequence). The CDR3 totals 12 residues. Trimming removed 4 bases from V and 7 bases from J, with 13 bases in between. The genes are TRBV30 and TRBJ1-1; maybe TRBD1 (5 bases). Sequencing used naive CD4+ T cells from blood. The sequence came from a woman aged 18-35 years in good health. CDR3: CAWIKGLGEAFF. The CDR3, as DNA: TGTGCCTGGATAAAGGGGCTAGGTGAAGCTTTCTTT.